This T cell receptor beta chain appears in the sequencing data of a study of shared clonotypes between healthy human individuals. Genomic DNA (from each subset) was split evenly across several immunoSEQ plates. Assay: immunoSEQ multiplex PCR; the TCRdb copy retains only in-frame clones and omits some. The table has 1.6 million or so clones, 98% seen once. This CDR3 is 15 amino acids long. The germline V gene has CDR1 LGHNA and CDR2 YNFKEQ. J was trimmed by 4 bases and V by 4 bases; bases with no gene match: 9. The sequencing sample was made of naive CD4+ T cells sorted from blood. Stated subset: CD45RA+ positively selected. The receptor was derived from a man younger than 45 in good health. The chain has TRBV4-2 and TRBJ1-2; 7 bases fit TRBD1. DNA of the CDR3: TGTGCCAGCAGCCCGGAACACAGGGGTTCCTATGGCTACACCTTC. Translation gives CASSPEHRGSYGYTF.